The following is a T cell receptor (beta chain) sequence with its context. Its antigen remains unknown. One end of the junction does not line up with germline, which may come from a read error. The data belong to a study of cytomegalovirus exposure and HLA in healthy donors. Study overall: Clustering assigned about four fifths of the 350 to 450 genotyped donors to the Caucasian-associated ancestry cluster. Notes on the study in general: TCR beta V segments were, for the most part, productive about 90% or about 30% of the time in an earlier analysis.

PCR primers comprised 60 Vbeta and 13 Jbeta primers. Measured with immunoSEQ multiplex PCR; TCRdb has only the in-frame clones, and not every one. The sample lists roughly 100,000 clones, around 70% occurring once. The origin of this receptor is a man aged 35 to 55 in good health and CMV-seronegative. The specimen was PBMCs.

The CDR3 nucleotides read TGTTCCAGCAGCCCCACTCGGAATCAGCCCCAGCATTTT. It specifies CSSSPTRNQPQHF. This chain connects TRBV7-9 to TRBJ1-5, with D unresolved. Germline assignment: CDR1 SEHNR and CDR2 FQNEAQ (reference sequence). CDR3 length equals 13 residues.